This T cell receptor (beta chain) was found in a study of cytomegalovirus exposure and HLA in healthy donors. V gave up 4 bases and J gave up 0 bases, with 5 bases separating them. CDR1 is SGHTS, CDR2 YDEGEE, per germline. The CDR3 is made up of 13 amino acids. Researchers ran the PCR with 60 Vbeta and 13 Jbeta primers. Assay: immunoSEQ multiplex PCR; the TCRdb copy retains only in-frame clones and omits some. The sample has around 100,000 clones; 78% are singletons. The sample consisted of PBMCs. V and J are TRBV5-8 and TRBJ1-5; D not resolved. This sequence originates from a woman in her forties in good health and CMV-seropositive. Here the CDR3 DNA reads TGTGCCAGCAGCCACAGTAGCAATCAGCCCCAGCATTTT. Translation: CASSHSSNQPQHF.